This T cell receptor (beta chain) is from a study of T cells in Graves' hyperthyroidism and ophthalmopathy. Trimming removed 5 bases from V and 1 base from J, with 13 bases in between. CDR3 length: 15 amino acids. The germline V gene encodes CDR1 MNHNS and CDR2 SASEGT. This clonotype was counted at least ten times. It was RNA transcripts that yielded the amplified TCR beta CDR3 regions. The HTBI primer set served for first-round RT-PCR of the TCR CDR3. A single record per CDR3 protein comes from TCRdb applying MiXCR to the multiplex PCR reads. This sample carries 140,000 or so distinct CDR3 sequences, more than 20% of them seen once, and the ten largest clones take 65% to 80%.

The source material was blood. The rearrangement links TRBV6-1 to TRBJ2-3; perhaps TRBD1 as D (6 bases). This clonotype was obtained from a woman aged 45 to 65 with Graves' hyperthyroidism that later progressed to Graves' ophthalmopathy. CDR3 protein: CASSKTGPGTDTQYF. CDR3 DNA sequence: TGTGCCAGCAGTAAGACAGGTCCGGGCACAGATACGCAGTATTTT.